The 21 T cell receptor beta chains in this list originate from one sample, sequenced in a study of identifying expanded T cells in peripheral blood. Repertoires were generated with immunoSEQ multiplex PCR, while TCRdb's copy carries only in-frame clones and drops some. The table shows some 80,000 clones, with roughly 89% occurring only once. The specimen sequenced was blood. These receptors originate from a person aged 18 to 70 in good health.

The chain couples TRBV19 to TRBJ1-5; tentatively, D is TRBD1 (5 bases). V lost 9 bases and J 4 bases, leaving 7 bases between the germline ends. CDR3 size: 11 residues. Germline loops: CDR1 LNHDA, CDR2 SQIVND (reference sequence). In DNA form, the CDR3 reads TGTGCCAGCGGGACTAATCAGCCCCAGCATTTT. This codes for CASGTNQPQHF. The whole variable domain, remainder taken from reference TRBV19 and TRBJ1-5, is DGGITQSPKYLFRKEGQNVTLSCEQNLNHDAMYWYRQDPGQGLRLIYYSQIVNDFQKGDIAEGYSVSREKKESFPLTVTSAQKNPTAFYLCASGTNQPQHFGDGTRLSIL.

This chain joins TRBV2 and TRBJ1-5; D uncertain. The CDR3 totals 13 residues. V lost 2 bases and J 6 bases, leaving 8 bases between the germline ends. Germline CDR1 SNHLY, CDR2 FYNNEI. The CDR3: CASSERGVQPQHF. Written as DNA, the CDR3 is TGTGCCAGCAGTGAACGGGGAGTTCAGCCCCAGCATTTT.

This chain connects TRBV10-2 to TRBJ2-7; D ambiguous. Per germline, CDR1 WSHSY and CDR2 SAAADI. V lost 6 bases and J lost 3, with 6 bases in between. This CDR3 region has 11 residues. The CDR3 region has the DNA TGCGCCAGCAGAGTAAACTACGAGCAGTACTTC. It translates to CASRVNYEQYF.

V and J are TRBV7-9 and TRBJ2-7; D is unresolved. Germline V CDR1 and CDR2: SEHNR, FQNEAQ (reference sequence). Trimming took off 2 bases at V and 2 bases at J, with 10 bases between the two ends. The CDR3 totals 14 residues. CDR3 bases: TGTGCCAGCAGCTTACCCCCAGGAACCTACGAGCAGTACTTC. Its protein product is CASSLPPGTYEQYF.

The chain links TRBV30 to TRBJ1-5; D unclear. From germline, CDR1 is GTSNPN and CDR2 SVGIG (reference sequence). The CDR3 spans 14 residues. V lost 3 bases, J lost 0 bases, and 9 bases lay in between. CDR3 residues: CAWSRSYSNQPQHF. CDR3 DNA: TGTGCCTGGAGCCGGTCTTATAGCAATCAGCCCCAGCATTTT.

This chain connects TRBV19 to TRBJ1-2; weak D call: TRBD1 (6 bases). This CDR3 has 14 residues. Trimming removed 7 bases at V and 3 bases at J, with 15 bases between. Per the germline V gene, CDR1 is LNHDA and CDR2 is SQIVND (reference sequence). CDR3 sequence reads: CASTQRGRDYGYTF. Written as DNA, the CDR3 is TGTGCCAGTACCCAACGGGGGCGAGACTATGGCTACACCTTC.

The J gene is TRBJ1-2, the V gene TRBV7-2; D unclear. Germline CDR1 reads SGHTA; CDR2 reads FQGNSA. The CDR3 extends over 13 amino acids. V dropped 3 bases and J dropped 6 bases, with 11 bases sitting between them. CDR3 sequence reads: CASSFGWTDGYTF. The CDR3 coding sequence is TGTGCCAGCAGCTTCGGGTGGACTGATGGCTACACCTTC.

V usage is TRBV4-1 and J usage is TRBJ2-3, with no clear D. Germline V CDR1 and CDR2: MGHRA, YSYEKL. V shed 3 bases and J shed 2 bases, with 6 bases lying between them. The CDR3 is made up of 13 amino acids. The CDR3 region has the DNA TGCGCCAGCAGCCACCCCCTCACAGATACGCAGTATTTT. Translation gives CASSHPLTDTQYF.

The chain couples TRBV5-1 to TRBJ1-1; D uncertain. This CDR3 is built from 14 residues. The germline V gene has CDR1 SGHRS and CDR2 YFSETQ. Trimming stripped 0 bases from V and 6 bases from J, with 12 bases between. The CDR3 region is CASSLVRGSPEAFF. CDR3 bases: TGCGCCAGCAGCTTGGTGCGGGGTTCACCTGAAGCTTTCTTT.

The rearrangement uses TRBV7-2 and TRBJ1-1, with D uncertain. V was shortened by 1 base and J by 4 bases, with 7 bases between the two germline ends. The germline V gene encodes CDR1 SGHTA and CDR2 FQGNSA. The CDR3 runs to 13 residues. The CDR3 DNA is TGTGCCAGCAGCTTAGATCCAGTCACTGAAGCTTTCTTT. This sequence encodes CASSLDPVTEAFF.

The rearrangement joins TRBV7-9 to TRBJ2-1; 7 bases align to TRBD1. The CDR3 is 15 residues long. V shed 1 base and J 0 bases; nucleotides not matched to a gene: 0. In germline, CDR1 is SEHNR, CDR2 FQNEAQ (reference sequence). CDR3 residues: CASSLGDSSYNEQFF. In DNA form, the CDR3 reads TGTGCCAGCAGCTTAGGGGACAGCTCCTACAATGAGCAGTTCTTC.

This clone is a singleton in its sample. V is TRBV10-2 and J is TRBJ2-7; D perhaps matches TRBD1 (5 bases). The CDR3 loop spans 16 amino acids. V lost 1 base, J lost 3 bases, and 16 bases lay in between. Germline V gene sequence: CDR1 WSHSY, CDR2 SAAADI. The CDR3 spells CASSELGASPNYEQYF. The CDR3 DNA reads TGCGCCAGCAGTGAGTTAGGGGCATCCCCCAACTACGAGCAGTACTTC.

This clone was observed a few times. This chain joins TRBV4-3 and TRBJ1-2; a possible D gene is TRBD1 (5 bases). Germline CDR1 and CDR2: LGHNA and YSLEER. Between the trimmed V and J ends, which lost 0 bases and 8 bases, there was a span of 16 bases. The CDR3 is 15 residues long. The CDR3 DNA reads TGCGCCAGCAGCCAAGATCATGGCACAAGGGGCGGCTACACCTTC. Translated, it gives CASSQDHGTRGGYTF.

The chain recombines TRBV2 with TRBJ1-3; D not resolved. Looked up from germline, CDR1 is SNHLY and CDR2 is FYNNEI. V lost 3 bases, J lost 10 bases, and 10 bases lay in between. The CDR3 totals 12 residues. The CDR3, as DNA: TGTGCCAGCAGTGATAATGTTTGGACCATATATTTT. It translates to CASSDNVWTIYF.

This clone occurred once. This sequence joins TRBV6-1 and TRBJ2-1; 8 bases agree with TRBD2. The trim removed 8 bases at V and 7 bases at J, leaving 13 bases unmatched. Germline V gene data show CDR1 as MNHNS and CDR2 as SASEGT. CDR3 length: 15 amino acids. The CDR3 region is CASPTSGGPLNEQFF. In DNA form, the CDR3 reads TGTGCCAGCCCTACCTCGGGAGGGCCTTTGAATGAGCAGTTCTTC.

CDR3 DNA: TGTGCCAGCAGCGTAGCTACCGGACAGGACACAGATACGCAGTATTTT. It translates to CASSVATGQDTDTQYF. V is TRBV9 and J is TRBJ2-3; 7 nucleotides line up with TRBD1. V dropped 0 bases and J dropped 2; count of bases not matched to a gene: 6. Germline V CDR1 and CDR2: SGDLS, YYNGEE. There are 16 residues in the CDR3. The entire variable domain, with the rest obtained from reference TRBV9 and TRBJ2-3, is as follows: DSGVTQTPKHLITATGQRVTLRCSPRSGDLSVYWYQQSLDQGLQFLIQYYNGEERAKGNILERFSAQQFPDLHSELNLSSLELGDSALYFCASSVATGQDTDTQYFGPGTRLTVL.

V and J are TRBV5-5 and TRBJ2-1; 8 bases map to TRBD1. The ends lost 7 bases at V and 5 bases at J; junction bases unmatched: 2. The CDR3 extends over 12 amino acids. The germline V gene has CDR1 SGHKS and CDR2 YYEKEE (reference sequence). In DNA form, the CDR3 reads TGTGCCAGCCAACAGGGGGACAATGAGCAGTTCTTC. It encodes CASQQGDNEQFF.

This chain uses TRBV13 with TRBJ1-4, with unresolved D. V was trimmed by 5 bases and J by 8 bases, leaving 12 bases between them. Germline CDR1 is PRHDT and CDR2 is FYEKMQ (reference sequence). The CDR3 sequence is 13 residues long. The CDR3 DNA is TGTGCCAGCAGCCGGAAGCCTGGGGAAAAACTGTTTTTT. Its protein product is CASSRKPGEKLFF.

This clone came up once. The J gene is TRBJ1-2, the V gene TRBV5-6; D gene unclear. The CDR3 extends over 16 amino acids. The V gene's germline CDR1 is SGHDT and CDR2 YYEEEE. V lost 3 bases to trimming and J lost 4 bases, with 19 bases between them. The CDR3 here is CASSSDRGDVSYGYTF. The CDR3, as DNA: TGTGCCAGCAGCTCGGACCGGGGAGACGTTTCCTATGGCTACACCTTC.

This rearrangement joins TRBV29-1 to TRBJ1-1; 10 bases align to TRBD1. The CDR3 totals 15 residues. The J segment lost 4 bases and the V segment lost 7 bases, leaving 12 bases of the junction unmatched. Looked up from germline, CDR1 is SQVTM and CDR2 is ANQGSEA. In nucleotides, the CDR3 is TGCAGCGGTTCCGGGACAGGGGCGCTGGGCACTGAAGCTTTCTTT. Protein product: CSGSGTGALGTEAFF.

The J gene is TRBJ2-7, the V gene TRBV4-1; a possible D gene is TRBD2 (5 bases). V was pared by 6 bases and J by 0 bases, with 9 bases between. The length of the CDR3 is 13 residues. From germline, CDR1 is MGHRA and CDR2 YSYEKL. The CDR3 reads CASRMGSSYEQYF. The CDR3 DNA follows: TGCGCCAGCAGGATGGGGAGCTCCTACGAGCAGTACTTC.